This T cell receptor (beta chain) came from a study of cytomegalovirus exposure and HLA in healthy donors. Primers for the PCR totalled 60 Vbeta and 13 Jbeta. Some clones are missing from TCRdb's copy, which holds only in-frame ones; the method was immunoSEQ multiplex PCR. The sample lists over 200,000 clones; almost 80% were seen once. The donors comprised healthy bone marrow donors. On this clone: Its antigen remains unidentified.

General study points: Cytomegalovirus status was reportedly diagnosed by the classifier with high specificity and sensitivity. Likely technical artifact: a cluster of highly shared sequence variants. Because they were indistinguishable, some V segments, including TRBV6-2 and TRBV6-3, were excluded.

Per the germline V gene, CDR1 is MNHEY and CDR2 is SVGAGI. With 4 bases clipped from V and 7 bases from J, the junction kept 9 bases outside the gene matches. The CDR3 totals 16 residues. This TCR came from a male donor in good health and CMV-seronegative. Sequenced sample: PBMCs. The gene calls are TRBV6-5 and TRBJ2-1; TRBD2 aligns across 11 bases. Here the CDR3 reads CASSSTSGSRNNEQFF. CDR3 nucleotide sequence: TGTGCCAGCAGTTCCACTAGCGGGAGTAGGAATAATGAGCAGTTCTTC.